One sample yielded the 28 T cell receptor beta chains listed below, sequenced in a study of blood T cell repertoires in COVID-19. Generated by immunoSEQ multiplex PCR, the TCRdb table keeps only in-frame clones and is missing some. The repertoire holds over 35,000 clones, with approximately 83% as singletons. Sequencing was carried out using peripheral blood. These receptors were obtained from a woman aged 80 or older with COVID-19, enrolled during active disease.

V is TRBV5-1 and J is TRBJ2-7; D is possibly TRBD2 (6 bases). The V gene lost 4 bases and the J gene lost 4 bases, with 12 bases spanning the gap. This CDR3 is 13 amino acids long. In germline, CDR1 is SGHRS, CDR2 YFSETQ. CDR3 sequence reads: CASSPGGDYEQYF. Written as DNA, the CDR3 is TGCGCCAGCAGCCCGGGCGGGGATTACGAGCAGTACTTC.

This chain joins TRBV15 and TRBJ2-3; D gene uncertain. This CDR3 has 15 amino acids. The germline gives CDR1 LNHNV, CDR2 YYDKDF (reference sequence). Trimming took 1 base from V and 3 from J, leaving 11 bases between them. In DNA form, the CDR3 reads TGTGCCACCAGCAGAGGCCAGGTTGGGACAGATACGCAGTATTTT. Residues: CATSRGQVGTDTQYF.

The chain has TRBV7-2 and TRBJ1-5, with TRBD1 matching 9 bases. V lost 5 bases to trimming and J lost 4 bases; unmatched junction nucleotides: 6. There are 15 residues in the CDR3. Germline CDR1 and CDR2: SGHTA and FQGNSA. CDR3 region: CASSGTGPTNQPQHF. The CDR3 region has the DNA TGTGCCAGCAGCGGGACAGGGCCGACAAATCAGCCCCAGCATTTT.

The V and J genes are TRBV6-1 and TRBJ1-3; tentative D call: TRBD1 (5 bases). The CDR3 consists of 12 residues. The ends were cut back, 6 bases at V and 2 bases at J, with 5 bases in the middle. The germline CDR1 and CDR2 sequences are MNHNS and SASEGT. CDR3 nucleotides: TGTGCCAGCAGGGACACTGGAAACACCATATATTTT. As protein: CASRDTGNTIYF.

The chain joins TRBV27 to TRBJ2-5; 12 nucleotides line up with TRBD1. Germline V gives CDR1 MNHEY, CDR2 SMNVEV (reference sequence). This CDR3 has 15 amino acids. After removal of 5 bases from V and 9 bases from J, the junction contained 10 bases not matched to a gene. The CDR3 DNA reads TGTGCCAGCAGTGTCCGGGACAGGGGGCCAATGGCCCAGTACTTC. The encoded protein is CASSVRDRGPMAQYF.

The chain combines TRBV27 with TRBJ2-3, with TRBD2 matching 7 bases. CDR1 is MNHEY, CDR2 SMNVEV, per germline (reference sequence). With 6 bases clipped from V and 9 bases from J, the junction kept 3 bases outside the gene matches. The CDR3 totals 11 residues. The CDR3 sequence is CASRWGGTQYF. The CDR3 DNA reads as TGTGCCAGCAGGTGGGGGGGAACGCAGTATTTT.

The rearrangement links TRBV9 to TRBJ2-7; 9 bases map to TRBD2. Germline values: CDR1 SGDLS, CDR2 YYNGEE. V lost 4 bases and J lost 3; bases outside the gene matches: 5. The CDR3 sequence is 14 residues long. The chain's CDR3 is CASSRTSANYEQYF. CDR3 DNA sequence: TGTGCCAGCAGCCGGACTAGCGCAAACTACGAGCAGTACTTC.

V and J are TRBV10-2 and TRBJ1-5; tentatively, D is TRBD1 (5 bases). Germline CDR1 WSHSY, CDR2 SAAADI. This CDR3 contains 12 residues. Trimming took off 8 bases at V and 9 bases at J, with 14 bases between the two ends. The CDR3 loop is CASGASTGPQHF. The CDR3 DNA sequence: TGCGCCAGCGGGGCCTCGACGGGGCCCCAGCATTTT.

This clone was recorded once. The chain recombines TRBV18 with TRBJ2-1; D may be TRBD1 (5 bases). This CDR3 contains 15 residues. CDR1 is KGHSH and CDR2 is LQKENI in the germline V gene. V gave up 3 bases and J gave up 0 bases, with 9 bases separating them. This CDR3 reads CASSPQTASYNEQFF. DNA for the CDR3: TGTGCCAGCTCACCCCAGACAGCCTCCTACAATGAGCAGTTCTTC. The entire variable domain, with the rest obtained from reference TRBV18 and TRBJ2-1, is as follows: NAGVMQNPRHLVRRRGQEARLRCSPMKGHSHVYWYRQLPEEGLKFMVYLQKENIIDESGMPKERFSAEFPKEGPSILRIQQVVRGDSAAYFCASSPQTASYNEQFFGPGTRLTVL.

J is TRBJ2-3 and V is TRBV2, with 8 bases matching TRBD2. The V segment lost 6 bases and the J segment 2 bases; nucleotides outside the gene matches: 10. Germline CDR1 and CDR2: SNHLY and FYNNEI. This CDR3 comprises 16 residues. This chain's CDR3 is CASRALSGGATDTQYF. CDR3 sequence (DNA): TGTGCCAGCAGGGCCCTGAGCGGGGGAGCCACAGATACGCAGTATTTT.

About this clone itself: One end of the junction varies from germline; a read error may be responsible. The gene calls are TRBV12-3 or TRBV12-4 and TRBJ2-3, with 8 bases lining up with TRBD1. CDR3 size: 13 residues. This CDR3 is CASSLKHVTGVWF. CDR3 bases: TGTGCCAGCAGTTTAAAACACGTGACAGGGGTATGGTTT.

This chain links TRBV7-3 with TRBJ1-1, with D possibly being TRBD1 (5 bases). Germline-derived CDR1 and CDR2 are SGHTA and FQGTGA. The CDR3 is made up of 13 amino acids. Trimming stripped 3 bases from V and 1 base from J, with 6 bases between. CDR3 nucleotides: TGTGCCAGCAGCTTCCAGGGGAACACTGAAGCTTTCTTT. As protein: CASSFQGNTEAFF.

The chain has TRBV15 and TRBJ2-7, with 12 nucleotides matching TRBD1. CDR3 length: 14 amino acids. The V gene's germline CDR1 is LNHNV and CDR2 YYDKDF (reference sequence). V gave up 5 bases and J gave up 6 bases; unmatched junction bases: 5. The CDR3 region has the DNA TGTGCCACCAGCGGGGGACAGGGGGCGAGCGAGCAGTACTTC. Translation: CATSGGQGASEQYF. Combining the CDR3 with reference TRBV15 and TRBJ2-7 gives the whole variable domain DAMVIQNPRYQVTQFGKPVTLSCSQTLNHNVMYWYQQKSSQAPKLLFHYYDKDFNNEADTPDNFQSRRPNTSFCFLDIRSPGLGDTAMYLCATSGGQGASEQYFGPGTRLTVT.

The gene calls are TRBV25-1 and TRBJ1-1; tentative D call: TRBD1 (6 bases). The V end was cut by 1 base, the J end by 11 bases, with 11 bases between. Germline assignment: CDR1 MGHDK and CDR2 SYGVNS. This CDR3 region has 12 residues. CDR3 in amino acids: CASSESTGTAFF. CDR3 DNA: TGTGCCAGCAGTGAATCAACAGGGACGGCTTTCTTT.

CDR3 sequence reads: CASSSRTGAQETQYF. Written as DNA, the CDR3 is TGTGCCAGCAGCTCCCGGACAGGGGCCCAAGAGACCCAGTACTTC. The rearrangement joins TRBV5-4 to TRBJ2-5; 9 nucleotides match TRBD1. The V segment lost 3 bases and the J segment 1 base; nucleotides outside the gene matches: 4. Germline CDR1 is SGHNT and CDR2 is YYREEE (reference sequence). The CDR3 covers 15 residues. Variable domain in full (rest from reference TRBV5-4 and TRBJ2-5): ETGVTQSPTHLIKTRGQQVTLRCSSQSGHNTVSWYQQALGQGPQFIFQYYREEENGRGNFPPRFSGLQFPNYSSELNVNALELDDSALYLCASSSRTGAQETQYFGPGTRLLVL.

This chain uses TRBV5-1 with TRBJ2-1; 10 bases fit TRBD2. J was trimmed by 7 bases and V by 5 bases; bases with no gene match: 6. The CDR3 contains 14 residues. Germline V lookup: CDR1 SGHRS, CDR2 YFSETQ. In DNA form, the CDR3 reads TGCGCCAGCAGGAGGACTAGCGGTCAGAATGAGCAGTTCTTC. Its protein product is CASRRTSGQNEQFF.

This rearrangement joins TRBV5-1 to TRBJ2-7, with D perhaps matching TRBD1 (5 bases). The V gene's germline CDR1 is SGHRS and CDR2 YFSETQ. Trimming stripped 2 bases from V and 5 bases from J, with 17 bases between. CDR3 size: 15 residues. In DNA, the CDR3 is TGCGCCAGCAGCTTAAGGGGTCTCCACAACCACGAGCAGTACTTC. Its protein is CASSLRGLHNHEQYF. Together with reference TRBV5-1 and TRBJ2-7, the CDR3 gives the full variable domain: KAGVTQTPRYLIKTRGQQVTLSCSPISGHRSVSWYQQTPGQGLQFLFEYFSETQRNKGNFPGRFSGRQFSNSRSEMNVSTLELGDSALYLCASSLRGLHNHEQYFGPGTRLTVT.

J is TRBJ2-1 and V is TRBV5-5; the D gene is possibly TRBD2 (6 bases). Trimming removed 3 bases from V and 0 bases from J, with 10 bases in between. The CDR3 is made up of 15 amino acids. Germline CDR1 reads SGHKS; CDR2 reads YYEKEE (reference sequence). CDR3 amino acids: CASSSLAYSYNEQFF. The CDR3 DNA reads as TGTGCCAGCAGCTCCCTAGCGTACTCCTACAATGAGCAGTTCTTC.

The chain employs TRBV2 and TRBJ2-5; 8 bases fit TRBD1. The CDR3 has 13 amino acids. Germline V gene sequence: CDR1 SNHLY, CDR2 FYNNEI. The J segment lost 3 bases and the V segment lost 8 bases, leaving 5 bases of the junction unmatched. The CDR3 sequence: CASGPGQEETQYF. CDR3 coding DNA: TGTGCCAGCGGGCCGGGACAGGAAGAGACCCAGTACTTC.

This CDR3 reads CASSESESPGQGDGYTF. The CDR3 coding sequence is TGTGCCAGCAGTGAATCTGAAAGTCCGGGACAGGGCGATGGCTACACCTTC. The chain links TRBV6-1 to TRBJ1-2, with 9 positions matching TRBD1. The CDR3 totals 17 residues. Losses at the gene ends were 2 bases for V and 6 bases for J; bases not matched to a gene: 13. CDR1 and CDR2 (germline): MNHNS, SASEGT.

The chain is built from TRBV25-1 and TRBJ2-1; D possibly corresponds to TRBD2 (6 bases). Germline CDR1 reads MGHDK; CDR2 reads SYGVNS. With 2 bases removed from V and 7 bases from J, the gap between germline ends came to 24 bases. The CDR3 contains 18 residues. CDR3 sequence reads: CASSEGSVLSGGRNEQFF. The DNA of the CDR3 is TGTGCCAGCAGTGAAGGGAGTGTGTTATCCGGGGGAAGAAATGAGCAGTTCTTC. The variable domain in full, with the rest retrieved from reference TRBV25-1 and TRBJ2-1, is EADIYQTPRYLVIGTGKKITLECSQTMGHDKMYWYQQDPGMELHLIHYSYGVNSTEKGDLSSESTVSRIRTEHFPLTLESARPSHTSQYLCASSEGSVLSGGRNEQFFGPGTRLTVL.

The chain has TRBV19 and TRBJ2-3; tentatively, D is TRBD2 (5 bases). Deletions cut 4 bases from V and 2 bases from J, with 16 bases between. The CDR3 contains 16 residues. CDR1 and CDR2 from the germline V gene are LNHDA and SQIVND (reference sequence). This CDR3 is CASSSFRGSDTDTQYF. In DNA form, the CDR3 reads TGTGCCAGTAGTAGTTTTCGGGGAAGTGACACAGATACGCAGTATTTT.

The genes are TRBV5-1 and TRBJ2-7; tentative D call: TRBD1 (5 bases). V was pared by 1 base and J by 7 bases, with 9 bases between. Germline CDR1 is SGHRS and CDR2 is YFSETQ. The CDR3 sequence is 12 residues long. The CDR3 sequence is CASSLSGLEQYF. CDR3 coding DNA: TGCGCCAGCAGCTTGTCAGGGCTAGAGCAGTACTTC.

The gene calls are TRBV2 and TRBJ1-5; D gene unclear. The CDR3 consists of 15 residues. Trimming removed 7 bases at V and 5 bases at J, with 18 bases between. CDR1 is SNHLY, CDR2 FYNNEI, per germline. Written as DNA, the CDR3 is TGTGCCAGCATGGATCAGGCTCACGGCTATCAGCCCCAGCATTTT. It encodes CASMDQAHGYQPQHF.

The J gene is TRBJ2-1, the V gene TRBV5-1, with D perhaps TRBD2 (6 bases). Germline values: CDR1 SGHRS, CDR2 YFSETQ. V lost 0 bases and J lost 4, with 8 bases in between. The length of the CDR3 is 14 residues. CDR3 amino acids: CASSLAREYNEQFF. For the CDR3, the DNA is TGCGCCAGCAGCTTGGCTCGGGAGTACAATGAGCAGTTCTTC.

This chain links TRBV11-3 with TRBJ2-7, with D possibly TRBD1 on 6 matching bases. The CDR3 contains 13 residues. Germline CDR1 is SGHNT and CDR2 is YENEEA. The germline V and J ends were trimmed by 0 bases and 6 bases, with 9 bases remaining between them. CDR3 in amino acids: CASSLEQGSEQYF. The CDR3 nucleotides read TGTGCCAGCAGCTTAGAACAGGGCAGCGAGCAGTACTTC.

This clone showed up just a few times. This chain joins TRBV2 and TRBJ1-5; D remains unclear. The CDR3 has 15 residues. Germline V gives CDR1 SNHLY, CDR2 FYNNEI. The V end was cut by 6 bases, the J end by 2 bases, with 14 bases between. This CDR3 is CASRRELMGNQPQHF. The CDR3 DNA reads TGTGCCAGCAGGAGGGAGCTAATGGGCAATCAGCCCCAGCATTTT. Full variable domain (missing parts from reference TRBV2 and TRBJ1-5): EPEVTQTPSHQVTQMGQEVILRCVPISNHLYFYWYRQILGQKVEFLVSFYNNEISEKSEIFDDQFSVERPDGSNFTLKIRSTKLEDSAMYFCASRRELMGNQPQHFGDGTRLSIL.

This chain uses TRBV6-5 with TRBJ2-7; tentative D call: TRBD1 (6 bases). Between the trimmed V and J ends, which lost 4 bases and 12 bases, there was a span of 22 bases. Germline assignment: CDR1 MNHEY and CDR2 SVGAGI. This CDR3 has 14 amino acids. The CDR3, as DNA: TGTGCCAGCAGTTGGACAGATACTACGAGCGTTCTGTACTTC. The encoded protein is CASSWTDTTSVLYF.